A selection of T cell receptor beta chains follows, all from one sample in a study of CD8+ T cells in alopecia areata. TCRdb's copy holds only in-frame clones and misses some; the assay was immunoSEQ multiplex PCR. The sample has roughly 200,000 clones, approximately 47% seen once; the top ten hold roughly 2.6%. The starting material was CD4+ T cells sorted from blood, obtained at roughly week 36, from a patient treated with tofacitinib. The receptors here all came from a human donor with alopecia areata. Both conserved end residues are part of each CDR3. The order of the fields is J gene, clone size, V gene, CDR3 protein. Part of the rows lack a size; the others show once, few, many or a class for expanded clones.

TRBJ1-2,NA,TRBV15,CATSRPGTGGSRGYTF
TRBJ2-5,NA,TRBV9,CASSVGFSETQYF
TRBJ2-5,few,TRBV29-1,CSVEQTGAVQETQYF
TRBJ1-2,NA,TRBV30,CAWSVGGAGQMNYGYTF
TRBJ2-6,few,TRBV7-9,CAPAGREGASGANVLTF
TRBJ2-7,NA,TRBV28,CASSPAGAAYEQYF
TRBJ2-1,few,TRBV18,CASSPAGDYGTQFF
TRBJ2-1,few,TRBV2,CASTRENEQFF
TRBJ2-7,NA,TRBV6-5,CASSPPTSPYEQYF
TRBJ1-3,NA,TRBV5-6,CASSRRTGTIYF
TRBJ2-1,NA,TRBV27,CASSLRTSGSNEQFF
TRBJ2-7,NA,TRBV4-3,CASSQEGTGAGEQYF
TRBJ2-3,once,TRBV29-1,CSVLAGGTDTQYF
TRBJ2-7,NA,TRBV5-1,CASSFIGATYEQYF
TRBJ2-5,many,TRBV10-3,CAISEGTEETQYF
TRBJ2-1,NA,TRBV7-9,CASRPSSGSSYNEQFF
TRBJ1-1,few,TRBV7-2,CASSSYLGGEAFF
TRBJ1-2,NA,TRBV15,CATSRVDNYGYTF
TRBJ1-1,many,TRBV30,CAWSDRGLVNTEAFF
TRBJ2-7,few,TRBV25-1,CASTTNNPGQGVYEQYF
TRBJ2-2,NA,TRBV29-1,CSADRANTGELFF
TRBJ2-5,NA,TRBV30,CAWSRSGRWGETQYF
TRBJ2-5,NA,TRBV5-4,CASSSGQGAKTQYF
TRBJ2-5,few,TRBV11-2,CASRQRAGGVGETQYF
TRBJ1-2,NA,TRBV9,CASSGHYGYTF
TRBJ1-2,few,TRBV19,CASNVGRERYGYTF
TRBJ1-2,NA,TRBV30,CAWSARTLYGYTF
TRBJ2-5,NA,TRBV15,CATSDSNQETQYF
TRBJ1-4,NA,TRBV7-9,CASSSQGVNEKLFF
TRBJ2-1,NA,TRBV7-3,CASSLTSGRLTINNEQFF
TRBJ1-1,few,TRBV20-1,CSGLPLAEAFF
TRBJ1-3,few,TRBV11-2,CASSFDNTIYF
TRBJ1-5,NA,TRBV23-1,CASSQSSGGSNQPQHF
TRBJ2-5,few,TRBV7-8,CASSSSGLDGETQYF
TRBJ2-2,NA,TRBV29-1,CSASRQGLNTGELFF